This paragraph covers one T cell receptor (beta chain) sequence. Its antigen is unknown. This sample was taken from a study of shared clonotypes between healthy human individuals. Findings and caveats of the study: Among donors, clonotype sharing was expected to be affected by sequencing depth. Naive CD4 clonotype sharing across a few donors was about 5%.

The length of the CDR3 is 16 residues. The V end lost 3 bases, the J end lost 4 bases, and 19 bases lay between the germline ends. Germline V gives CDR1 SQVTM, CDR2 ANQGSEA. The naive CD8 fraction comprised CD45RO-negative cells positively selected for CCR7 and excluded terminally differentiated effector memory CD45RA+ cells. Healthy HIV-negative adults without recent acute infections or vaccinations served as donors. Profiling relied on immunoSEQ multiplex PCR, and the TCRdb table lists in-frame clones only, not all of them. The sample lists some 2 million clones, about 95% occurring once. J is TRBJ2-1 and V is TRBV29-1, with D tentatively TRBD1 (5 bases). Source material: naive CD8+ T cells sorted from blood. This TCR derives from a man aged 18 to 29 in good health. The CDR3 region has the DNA TGCAGCGTTGAGTATTCGCAGGGTCCGAGGTACAATGAGCAGTTCTTC. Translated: CSVEYSQGPRYNEQFF.